The TCR beta chain under discussion was sequenced for a study of blood T cell repertoires in COVID-19. Study summary: COVID-19 samples, acute and convalescent, were from the United States, Italy and Spain.

Authors' data handling: Nucleated cell number was recorded as an estimate derived from reference gene primer amplification. Clones were sequenced by immunoSEQ multiplex PCR, and TCRdb holds only the in-frame ones, with some missing. That table is the source of V, J and clone size, and D and trimming were worked out from the DNA. The sample includes approximately 180,000 clones, over 75% seen only once; the top ten take roughly 20%. Patients of the Seattle cohort, enrolled during active infection, were followed longitudinally. V was trimmed by 3 bases and J by 1 base, leaving 13 bases between them. In germline, CDR1 is SGDLS, CDR2 YYNGEE. The CDR3 is made up of 16 amino acids.

V usage is TRBV9 and J usage is TRBJ2-2; a weak D match, TRBD2 (5 bases). The sample comprised peripheral blood. This clonotype originated in a person between 65 and 79 years old with COVID-19, enrolled during active disease. In DNA, the CDR3 is TGTGCCAGCAGCGCTTTCTCAGGAGGGAACACCGGGGAGCTGTTTTTT. It yields the protein CASSAFSGGNTGELFF.